This is a list of T cell receptor beta chains from one sample in a study of post-analysis software for immune sequencing data. TCRdb recomputed calls from the PCR reads with MiXCR, one row per CDR3 protein. The table lists roughly 800,000 distinct CDR3 sequences, under 60% of them singletons. Sample: blood. These TCRs come from a girl aged 10-17 years with multiple sclerosis. CDR3s include the opening cysteine and the closing phenylalanine or tryptophan. D genes are given only for firm matches. Clone size is not always given. Where it is, it says once, few, many or a class for expanded clones.

j_call cdr3_length clone_size d_call v_call cdr3_aa cdr3_nt
TRBJ2-3 14 NA TRBD2 TRBV5-1 CASSWEGLPDTQYF TGCGCCAGCAGCTGGGAGGGACTACCAGATACGCAGTATTTT
TRBJ2-1 15 NA TRBD2 TRBV6-6 CASTPRGSWNNEQFF TGTGCCAGCACTCCCCGCGGGAGTTGGAACAATGAGCAGTTCTTC
TRBJ1-4 14 NA NA TRBV20-1 CSASPTDSNEKLFF TGCAGTGCTAGTCCCACGGACAGCAATGAAAAACTGTTTTTT
TRBJ1-2 13 few NA TRBV6-1 CASSEDSGVGYTF TGTGCCAGCAGTGAGGACAGTGGGGTCGGCTACACCTTC
TRBJ2-7 15 NA TRBD1 TRBV7-2 CASSVTGGLSYEQYF TGTGCCAGCAGCGTAACAGGGGGCCTTTCCTACGAGCAGTACTTC
TRBJ2-7 16 few NA TRBV14 CASSQLGAGTLDEQYF TGTGCCAGCAGCCAGCTAGGGGCAGGGACTCTAGACGAGCAGTACTTC
TRBJ2-3 17 once NA TRBV15 CATSRDRPTGQADTQYF TGTGCCACCAGCAGAGATCGACCTACGGGGCAGGCAGATACGCAGTATTTT
TRBJ2-5 16 NA NA TRBV5-1 CASRLWTGVPQETQYF TGCGCCAGCAGGCTTTGGACTGGAGTACCCCAAGAGACCCAGTACTTC
TRBJ2-5 14 NA NA TRBV20-1 CSARGWGAYNEQYF TGCAGTGCTAGAGGGTGGGGGGCTTACAATGAGCAGTACTTC
TRBJ2-7 15 NA NA TRBV20-1 CSAIPSHFTDNEQYF TGCAGTGCTATCCCCTCCCACTTCACCGATAACGAGCAGTACTTC
TRBJ2-7 14 NA NA TRBV3-1 CASSQVPGSREQYF TGTGCCAGCAGCCAAGTGCCGGGGTCCCGGGAGCAGTACTTC
TRBJ2-1 13 once TRBD2 TRBV20-1 CSAPLGLGNEQFF TGCAGTGCTCCCCTAGGACTAGGCAATGAGCAGTTCTTC
TRBJ1-1 16 NA NA TRBV4-3 CASSQDSWQLNTEAFF TGCGCCAGCAGCCAAGATTCTTGGCAGTTGAACACTGAAGCTTTCTTT
TRBJ1-2 14 NA TRBD1 TRBV25-1 CASSELGQGYGYTF TGTGCCAGCAGTGAACTGGGACAGGGCTATGGCTACACCTTC
TRBJ2-3 16 NA TRBD2 TRBV20-1 CSARDIQSGSADTQYF TGCAGTGCTAGAGATATACAGAGCGGGAGCGCAGATACGCAGTATTTT
TRBJ2-1 13 few NA TRBV5-1 CASSLDKYNEQFF TGCGCCAGCAGCTTGGACAAATACAATGAGCAGTTCTTC
TRBJ2-5 16 medium-sized NA TRBV6-6 CASSYLSGRPQETQYF TGTGCCAGCAGTTACCTCTCGGGACGCCCTCAAGAGACCCAGTACTTC
TRBJ2-7 16 NA NA TRBV20-1 CSASGGLGVFGYEQYF TGCAGTGCTAGTGGGGGGCTAGGGGTATTTGGGTACGAGCAGTACTTC
TRBJ2-1 14 NA TRBD1 TRBV4-2 CASSQGTGYNEQFF TGTGCCAGCAGCCAAGGGACAGGCTACAATGAGCAGTTCTTC
TRBJ1-2 16 NA NA TRBV15 CATSRVQSAGSYGYTF TGTGCCACCAGCAGAGTGCAGTCAGCCGGCAGCTATGGCTACACCTTC
TRBJ2-3 16 NA TRBD2 TRBV5-1 CASSSTSGRAQDTQYF TGCGCCAGCAGCTCGACTAGCGGGAGGGCACAAGATACGCAGTATTTT
TRBJ2-3 16 NA TRBD2 TRBV7-3 CASSLSSGTITDTQYF TGTGCCAGCAGCTTATCCAGCGGGACTATCACAGATACGCAGTATTTT
TRBJ1-1 13 NA NA TRBV7-2 CASRTDIFTEAFF TGTGCCAGCAGGACTGACATTTTCACTGAAGCTTTCTTT